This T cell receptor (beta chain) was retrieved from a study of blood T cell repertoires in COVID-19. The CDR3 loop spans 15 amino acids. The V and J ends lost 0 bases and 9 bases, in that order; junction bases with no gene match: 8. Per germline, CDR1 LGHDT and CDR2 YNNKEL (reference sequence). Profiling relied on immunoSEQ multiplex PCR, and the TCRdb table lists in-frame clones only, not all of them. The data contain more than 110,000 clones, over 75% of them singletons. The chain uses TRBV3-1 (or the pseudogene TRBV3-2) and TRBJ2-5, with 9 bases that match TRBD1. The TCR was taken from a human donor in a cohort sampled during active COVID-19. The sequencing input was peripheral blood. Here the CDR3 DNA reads TGTGCCAGCAGCCAAGATGGGACAGGGTCGGGTCCCCAGTACTTC. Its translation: CASSQDGTGSGPQYF.